These T cell receptor beta chains were read from a single sample in a study of blood T cell repertoires in COVID-19. Profiling relied on immunoSEQ multiplex PCR, and the TCRdb table lists in-frame clones only, not all of them. The sample holds some 290,000 clones, nearly 90% seen once. The sequencing input was PBMCs or T cells enriched from blood (not recorded which). The receptors here all came from a woman aged 25 to 45 who had recovered from COVID-19. Each CDR3 is given with its conserved first and last residue. A D gene is named only where the DNA matches it firmly. Clone size is not always given. Where it is, it says once, few, many or a class for expanded clones.

abundance	v_gene	d_gene	j_gene	CDR3nt	CDR3aa
NA	TRBV20-1	TRBD2	TRBJ2-7	TGCAGTGCTAGAGGGTCTAGCGGGAGTGGTTTC	CSARGSSGSGF
NA	TRBV6-2/TRBV6-3	TRBD1	TRBJ2-3	TGTGCCAGCAGTTACTCCGACAGGGTTGCAGATACGCAGTATTTT	CASSYSDRVADTQYF
NA	TRBV29-1	NA	TRBJ2-3	TGCAGCGTTGAAGCGGCGGCTTTGGGAGATACGCAGTATTTT	CSVEAAALGDTQYF
NA	TRBV7-9	TRBD2	TRBJ2-5	TGTGCCAGCAGCCACGAGGGACTAGCCCGCCACGAACAGTACTTC	CASSHEGLARHEQYF
NA	TRBV6-6	TRBD2	TRBJ2-7	TGTGCCAGCAGCCCGAGGACTAGCGGGACTCTCGAGCAGTACTTC	CASSPRTSGTLEQYF
NA	TRBV7-2	TRBD1	TRBJ1-3	TGTGCCAGCAGCTTAGGTCTTAGACAGGGGGAAGGAAACACCATATATTTT	CASSLGLRQGEGNTIYF
NA	TRBV29-1	NA	TRBJ2-7	TGCAGCGGAATCTCTAGCTCCTACGAGCAGTACTTC	CSGISSSYEQYF
NA	TRBV4-3	NA	TRBJ2-2	TGCGCCAGCAGCCAACTAATAGCCGCCGGGGAGCTGTTTTTT	CASSQLIAAGELFF
NA	TRBV7-2	NA	TRBJ1-1	TGTGCCAGCGCACAACAGTGGGACACTGAAGCTTTCTTT	CASAQQWDTEAFF
NA	TRBV6-5	NA	TRBJ2-7	TGTGCCAGCAGCGCAACTAGTTTCCACGAGCAGTACTTC	CASSATSFHEQYF
NA	TRBV3-1/TRBV3-2	NA	TRBJ2-3	TGTGCCAGCACCCCCCAGTATAGCACAGATACGCAGTATTTT	CASTPQYSTDTQYF
NA	TRBV10-1	NA	TRBJ1-5	TGCGCCAGCAGCTATAGCAATCAGCCCCAGCATTTT	CASSYSNQPQHF
NA	TRBV3-1/TRBV3-2	TRBD1	TRBJ2-3	TGTGCCAGCAGCCCAACAGGGGTGGATACGCAGTATTTT	CASSPTGVDTQYF
NA	TRBV5-5	TRBD2	TRBJ2-1	TGTGCCAGCAGAGTTAGCGGGGCCGGCGGTGAGCAGTTCTTC	CASRVSGAGGEQFF
NA	TRBV28	NA	TRBJ1-6	TGTGCCAGCAGACCCAGGGCGTACTCACCCCTCCACTTT	CASRPRAYSPLHF
NA	TRBV5-4	NA	TRBJ1-1	TGTGCCAGCAGCTCCCCCTTTCCCCTCACTGAAGCTTTCTTT	CASSSPFPLTEAFF
once	TRBV7-9	NA	TRBJ1-1	TGTGCCAGCAGCTCCCTTGACTCCGGCACTGAAGCTTTCTTT	CASSSLDSGTEAFF
NA	TRBV6-1	NA	TRBJ1-4	TGTGCCAGCAGTGACCAACAACAATCGAATCTGTTTTTT	CASSDQQQSNLFF
NA	TRBV5-1	NA	TRBJ2-2	TGCGCCAGCAGCTTGGGAGGCAGGGGCACCGGGGAGCTGTTTTTT	CASSLGGRGTGELFF
NA	TRBV5-1	TRBD2	TRBJ2-3	TGCGCCAGCAGCGGCGGACTAGATGCAGATACGCAGTATTTT	CASSGGLDADTQYF
few	TRBV6-2/TRBV6-3	NA	TRBJ2-1	TGTGCCAGCAGTTATAGCCCGGCTGAGCAGTTCTTC	CASSYSPAEQFF
few	TRBV7-9	TRBD1	TRBJ2-1	TGTGCCAGCAGCTTCCGGGACAGCTATTACAATGAGCAGTTCTTC	CASSFRDSYYNEQFF
NA	TRBV21-1	NA	TRBJ1-2	TGTGCCAGCAGCTCAAGACAGGGGCCGGGCTATGGCTACACCTTC	CASSSRQGPGYGYTF
NA	TRBV5-6	TRBD2	TRBJ2-7	TGTGCCAGCAGCACGTATATGACTAGCGGATCCTACGAGCAGTACTTC	CASSTYMTSGSYEQYF
NA	TRBV7-2	NA	TRBJ2-7	TGTGCCAGCAGCCCCCGGGACAACTCCTACGAGCAGTACTTC	CASSPRDNSYEQYF
NA	TRBV5-5	NA	TRBJ1-4	TGTGCCAGCCACGAGTTCACGGGGAATGAAAAACTGTTTTTT	CASHEFTGNEKLFF
NA	TRBV6-5	NA	TRBJ1-1	TGTGCCAGCAGTTACGACAGGCGGAACACTGAAGCTTTCTTT	CASSYDRRNTEAFF
few	TRBV7-9	NA	TRBJ1-2	TGTGCCAGCGGAGAACGTGGCTACACCTTC	CASGERGYTF
NA	TRBV5-1	NA	TRBJ2-5	TGCGCCAGCGAGGTCGGATCGGGGGAGCAAGAGACCCAGTACTTC	CASEVGSGEQETQYF
NA	TRBV27	NA	TRBJ1-3	TGTGCCAGCAGTTTAGTGGGGGCGGCTGGAAACACCATATATTTT	CASSLVGAAGNTIYF
NA	TRBV6-5	TRBD1	TRBJ2-7	TGTGCCAGCAGGACCGGACAGGGCTCCTACGAGCAGTACTTC	CASRTGQGSYEQYF
once	TRBV18	NA	TRBJ2-6	TGTGCCAGCTCACCTGAGACAGGATATTCGACTGGGGCCAACGTCCTGACTTTC	CASSPETGYSTGANVLTF
NA	TRBV21-1	NA	TRBJ2-3	TGTGCCAGCAGCAAAAAGCAAGACGAGGGACAGGACACAGATACGCAGTATTTT	CASSKKQDEGQDTDTQYF
NA	TRBV28	NA	TRBJ1-4	TGTGCCAGCAGGCCCTATCTTCAGGGGTCTTGGGAAAAACTGTTTTTT	CASRPYLQGSWEKLFF
NA	TRBV7-6	NA	TRBJ2-1	TGTGCCAGCAGCTTAAGGACAGGGAGGGTCAATGAGCAGTTCTTC	CASSLRTGRVNEQFF
NA	TRBV3-1/TRBV3-2	NA	TRBJ2-3	TGTGCCAGCGTATTTGCAGATACGCAGTATTTT	CASVFADTQYF
NA	TRBV5-5	NA	TRBJ2-7	TGTGCCAGCAGCCCCGGAACGGGTCTGACAGGCGAGCAGTACTTC	CASSPGTGLTGEQYF
NA	TRBV27	NA	TRBJ1-5	TGTGCCAGCAGCCCGCGCTGGGGAGCAAGCAATCAGCCCCAGCATTTT	CASSPRWGASNQPQHF
NA	TRBV7-2	TRBD2	TRBJ2-3	TGTGCCAGCAGCTTAGACGGGGCAGCGGGACTGACAGATACGCAGTATTTT	CASSLDGAAGLTDTQYF
once	TRBV21-1	NA	TRBJ1-1	TGTGCCAGCAGCAAAAGGGGCGCGGACAGGCTGAACACTGAAGCTTTCTTT	CASSKRGADRLNTEAFF
many	TRBV29-1	TRBD2	TRBJ2-7	TGCAGCGTTGAAGACTCTAGCGGGACCTCCTACGAGCAGTACTTC	CSVEDSSGTSYEQYF
NA	TRBV7-8	NA	TRBJ1-4	TGTGCCAGCAGCTTAGCGCTAGGTCTCGGTGAAAAACTGTTTTTT	CASSLALGLGEKLFF